The clone carrying this TCR beta chain occurred a few times. The antigen is not known. This entry comes from a study of CD8+CD57+ T cells in acquired aplastic anemia. Profiling that covered TCR beta VDJ and CDR3 relied on genomic DNA as its template. Each CDR3 protein is one row after TCRdb ran MiXCR on the reads. The table records about 180,000 distinct CDR3 sequences, approximately 49% of them present only once. Notes on the study in general: A set of twenty-nine CD8+ CDR3 sequences was shared between patients and controls, and these sequences appeared highly expressed in patients.

The sample taken for sequencing was sorted CD4+, CD8+, or CD8+CD57+ T cells (not recorded which) from PBMCs. The sequence derives from a human donor in good health.

The CDR3 is CATSDNPGNQPQHF. The DNA for the CDR3 is TGTGCCACCAGTGATAATCCGGGCAATCAGCCCCAGCATTTT. This sequence joins TRBV24-1 and TRBJ1-5; no clear D. Trimming stripped 3 bases from V and 2 bases from J, with 7 bases between. Germline V CDR1 and CDR2: KGHDR, SFDVKD. The length of the CDR3 is 14 residues.